What follows are 14 T cell receptor beta chains derived from one specimen sequenced in a study of control samples from healthy donors and cancer patients. Assay: immunoSEQ multiplex PCR; the TCRdb copy retains only in-frame clones and omits some. The sample gives about 130,000 clones, under 90% of which show up once; roughly 8% is in the top ten. Sequences were obtained from PBMCs. Receptor source: a man aged 50-59 years with head and neck cancer.

This clone was detected once. This chain links TRBV6-5 with TRBJ2-7; 9 positions match TRBD1. Germline V lookup: CDR1 MNHEY, CDR2 SVGAGI. The trim removed 6 bases at V and 5 bases at J, leaving 8 bases unmatched. CDR3 size: 14 residues. CDR3 nucleotides: TGTGCCAGCAGACGGGGACAGGGTGTGGACGAGCAGTACTTC. This gives the protein CASRRGQGVDEQYF.

The J gene is TRBJ1-5, the V gene TRBV23-1, with D hard to call. TRBV23-1 is an ORF, and what it does is uncertain. This CDR3 comprises 14 residues. V was clipped by 2 bases and J by 0 bases, with 5 bases between them. The CDR3 DNA reads as TGCGCCAGCAGTCAAGGATATAGCAATCAGCCCCAGCATTTT. Amino acid sequence: CASSQGYSNQPQHF.

The chain has TRBV18 and TRBJ2-7; D remains ambiguous. Germline lookup yields CDR1 KGHSH and CDR2 LQKENI. This CDR3 has 14 residues. Trimming cost V 4 bases and J 0 bases, with 10 bases left between them. This CDR3 is CASSLPDSSYEQYF. The CDR3 DNA is TGTGCCAGCTCACTTCCGGATAGCTCCTACGAGCAGTACTTC. Variable domain in full (rest from reference TRBV18 and TRBJ2-7): NAGVMQNPRHLVRRRGQEARLRCSPMKGHSHVYWYRQLPEEGLKFMVYLQKENIIDESGMPKERFSAEFPKEGPSILRIQQVVRGDSAAYFCASSLPDSSYEQYFGPGTRLTVT.

This sequence joins TRBV5-1 and TRBJ1-4; the D is unclear. Trimming shortened V by 2 bases and J by 7 bases, and 21 bases separated the two germline ends. Germline values: CDR1 SGHRS, CDR2 YFSETQ. This CDR3 region has 17 residues. The CDR3 DNA sequence: TGCGCCAGCAGCTTCGGGAGTCGATTTTCGTTTGGTGAAAAACTGTTTTTT. This encodes CASSFGSRFSFGEKLFF.

The genes are TRBV12-3 or TRBV12-4 and TRBJ2-3, with unresolved D. This CDR3 spans 13 amino acids. Trimming stripped 6 bases from V and 6 bases from J, with 13 bases between. The DNA of the CDR3 is TGTGCCAGCAGCCCTCGGTCAATGGATACGCAGTATTTT. It is translated as CASSPRSMDTQYF.

The chain has TRBV6-5 and TRBJ2-3; 9 bases line up with TRBD2. The V and J ends lost 6 bases and 5 bases, in that order; junction bases with no gene match: 6. The CDR3 is 14 amino acids. The V gene's germline CDR1 is MNHEY and CDR2 SVGAGI. The CDR3 reads CASRLAGDGDTQYF. CDR3 nucleotide sequence: TGTGCCAGCAGGTTAGCGGGAGACGGAGATACGCAGTATTTT.

The chain is built from TRBV2 and TRBJ1-5; D is possibly TRBD1 (6 bases). Germline values: CDR1 SNHLY, CDR2 FYNNEI. V lost 7 bases and J lost 5, with 21 bases in between. This CDR3 has 16 amino acids. The DNA of the CDR3 is TGTGCCAGCACTTCCTCGGGTAGGGGGAGGGATCAGCCCCAGCATTTT. Protein product: CASTSSGRGRDQPQHF. Combining the CDR3 with reference TRBV2 and TRBJ1-5 gives the whole variable domain EPEVTQTPSHQVTQMGQEVILRCVPISNHLYFYWYRQILGQKVEFLVSFYNNEISEKSEIFDDQFSVERPDGSNFTLKIRSTKLEDSAMYFCASTSSGRGRDQPQHFGDGTRLSIL.

The V gene is TRBV21-1, the J gene TRBJ2-3; the D call TRBD1 from the table was never checked on the DNA. TRBV21-1 represents a pseudogene. CDR3 length: 18 amino acids. CDR3 in amino acids: CASSKDRPEGQSTDTQYF. CDR3 sequence (DNA): TGTGCCAGCAGCAAAGACAGACCCGAGGGACAGAGCACAGATACGCAGTATTTT.

The genes are TRBV27 and TRBJ2-1; 10 nucleotides align to TRBD1. V gave up 4 bases and J gave up 8 bases; unmatched junction bases: 14. This CDR3 comprises 17 residues. Germline V gene sequence: CDR1 MNHEY, CDR2 SMNVEV (reference sequence). The CDR3, as DNA: TGTGCCAGCAGTTCTCCGGGACAGGGGCCGTCCCGGGATGAGCAGTTCTTC. This encodes CASSSPGQGPSRDEQFF.

This chain uses TRBV7-9 with TRBJ1-3; D is uncertain. V lost 11 bases, J lost 0 bases, and 11 bases lay in between. The CDR3 has 13 residues. The germline V gene encodes CDR1 SEHNR and CDR2 FQNEAQ (reference sequence). CDR3 in DNA: TGTGCCGGGCAGGCAGTCTCTGGAAACACCATATATTTT. This codes for CAGQAVSGNTIYF.

The chain employs TRBV6-5 and TRBJ1-4; no definite D call. Trimming shortened V by 2 bases and J by 6 bases, and 7 bases separated the two germline ends. Looked up from germline, CDR1 is MNHEY and CDR2 is SVGAGI. This CDR3 spans 13 amino acids. CDR3 bases: TGTGCCAGCAGTTACAGGGAAGATGAAAAACTGTTTTTT. Its translation: CASSYREDEKLFF.

The chain links TRBV5-5 to TRBJ1-1; possibly TRBD1 for D (5 bases). There are 13 residues in the CDR3. Trimming removed 3 bases at V and 2 bases at J, with 8 bases between. The V gene's germline CDR1 is SGHKS and CDR2 YYEKEE (reference sequence). CDR3 sequence reads: CASSSRGNTEAFF. Written as DNA, the CDR3 is TGTGCCAGCAGCTCAAGGGGTAACACTGAAGCTTTCTTT.

The V gene is TRBV19, the J gene TRBJ1-4, with unresolved D. Germline V gives CDR1 LNHDA, CDR2 SQIVND (reference sequence). V was pared by 7 bases and J by 3 bases, with 15 bases between. The CDR3 runs 15 residues. The CDR3 loop is CASTPQRGANEKLFF. CDR3 nucleotides: TGTGCCAGTACCCCCCAGCGGGGAGCTAATGAAAAACTGTTTTTT.

The chain combines TRBV5-1 with TRBJ2-5; 10 nucleotides agree with TRBD2. The CDR3 spans 15 residues. V dropped 0 bases and J dropped 2; count of bases not matched to a gene: 1. Germline V gene sequence: CDR1 SGHRS, CDR2 YFSETQ. CDR3 amino acids: CASSLGTSGQETQYF. CDR3 in DNA: TGCGCCAGCAGCTTGGGGACTAGCGGACAAGAGACCCAGTACTTC.